This T cell receptor beta chain appears in the sequencing data of a study of blood T cell repertoires in COVID-19. On the study more broadly: COVID-19 samples from acute and convalescent phases originated in the United States, Italy and Spain.

Produced via immunoSEQ multiplex PCR; TCRdb's table is partial and in-frame only. The repertoire holds hundreds of thousands of clones, 84% seen once, with 6.8% in the top ten. V lost 2 bases, J lost 6 bases, and 6 bases stayed unmatched. This CDR3 has 15 amino acids. The V gene's germline CDR1 is MNHEY and CDR2 SVGAGI. Those who participated ranged in age from about 18 to 89 years and resided in 24 US areas. The rearrangement joins TRBV6-5 to TRBJ2-1; 8 positions match TRBD2. The TCR was taken from a woman in her thirties or forties who had recovered from COVID-19. Sequencing input: PBMCs or T cells enriched from blood (not recorded which). The CDR3 coding sequence is TGTGCCAGCAGTTACGTCGGGGGGGTTTCCAATGAGCAGTTCTTC. Its translation: CASSYVGGVSNEQFF.